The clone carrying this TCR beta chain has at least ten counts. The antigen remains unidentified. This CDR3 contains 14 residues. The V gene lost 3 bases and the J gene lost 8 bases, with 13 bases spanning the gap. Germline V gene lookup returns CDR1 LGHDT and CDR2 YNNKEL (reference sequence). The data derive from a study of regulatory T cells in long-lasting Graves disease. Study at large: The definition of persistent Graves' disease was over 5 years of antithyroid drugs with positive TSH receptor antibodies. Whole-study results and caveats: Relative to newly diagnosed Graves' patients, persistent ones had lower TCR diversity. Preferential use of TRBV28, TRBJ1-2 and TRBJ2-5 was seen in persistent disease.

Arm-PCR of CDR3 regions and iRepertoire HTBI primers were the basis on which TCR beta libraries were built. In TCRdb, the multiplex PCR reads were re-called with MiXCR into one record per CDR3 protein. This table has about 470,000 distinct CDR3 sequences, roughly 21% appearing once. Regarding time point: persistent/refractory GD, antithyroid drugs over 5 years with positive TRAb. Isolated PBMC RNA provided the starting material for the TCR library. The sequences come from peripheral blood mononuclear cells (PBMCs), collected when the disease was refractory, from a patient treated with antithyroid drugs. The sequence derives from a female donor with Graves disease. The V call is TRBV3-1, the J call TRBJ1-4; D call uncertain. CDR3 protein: CASSQGQSGEKLFF. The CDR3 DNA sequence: TGTGCCAGCAGCCAGGGCCAGAGCGGGGAAAAACTGTTTTTT.